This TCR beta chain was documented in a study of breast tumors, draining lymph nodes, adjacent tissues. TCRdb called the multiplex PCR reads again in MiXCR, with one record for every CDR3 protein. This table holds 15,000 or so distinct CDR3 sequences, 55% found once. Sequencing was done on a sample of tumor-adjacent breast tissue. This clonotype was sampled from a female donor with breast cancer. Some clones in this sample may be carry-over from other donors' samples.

CDR3 coding DNA: TGTGCCAGCAGCGTAGCGAGGGGGCGTAAGGATACGCAGTATTTT. It yields the protein CASSVARGRKDTQYF. The chain has TRBV9 and TRBJ2-3; 7 bases agree with TRBD1. J gave up 6 bases and V 0 bases, and 7 bases lay outside the gene matches. CDR1 is SGDLS and CDR2 is YYNGEE in the germline V gene. The CDR3 totals 15 residues.